The 12 T cell receptor beta chains listed next were all sequenced from one sample in a study of blood T cell repertoires in COVID-19. Repertoires were generated with immunoSEQ multiplex PCR, while TCRdb's copy carries only in-frame clones and drops some. The sample has 270,000 or so clones; 82% are singletons. The sequenced material came from peripheral blood. The receptors originated from a woman in her late teens or twenties with acute or convalescent COVID-19.

The genes are TRBV6-4 and TRBJ2-3; 16 nucleotides line up with TRBD2. Germline CDR1 and CDR2: MRHNA and SNTAGT. The CDR3 contains 18 residues. V shed 5 bases and J 2 bases; nucleotides not matched to a gene: 7. CDR3 region: CASSTGTSGRAPTDTQYF. The CDR3 region has the DNA TGTGCCAGCAGTACCGGGACTAGCGGGAGGGCTCCCACAGATACGCAGTATTTT.

This clone was picked up one time. CDR3 sequence: CAWSVGLINIQYF. The CDR3 coding sequence is TGTGCCTGGAGTGTTGGGCTGATTAACATTCAGTACTTC. The rearrangement joins TRBV30 to TRBJ2-4; D gene uncertain. Deletions cut 0 bases from V and 7 bases from J, with 10 bases between. The CDR3 consists of 13 residues. Germline values: CDR1 GTSNPN, CDR2 SVGIG (reference sequence).

This chain uses TRBV27 with TRBJ1-4; the match to TRBD1 covers 12 bases. Germline CDR1 is MNHEY and CDR2 is SMNVEV (reference sequence). The CDR3 has 17 amino acids. V lost 7 bases and J lost 7; bases outside the gene matches: 13. The CDR3 loop reads CASKRRGDRGPVEKLFF. CDR3 DNA sequence: TGTGCCAGCAAAAGGAGGGGGGACAGGGGGCCGGTTGAAAAACTGTTTTTT.

The chain uses TRBV6-5 and TRBJ2-1, with TRBD2 identical over 7 bases. J lost 6 bases, V lost 6 bases, and 11 bases had no gene match. This CDR3 is 15 amino acids long. Germline-derived CDR1 and CDR2 are MNHEY and SVGAGI. CDR3 in amino acids: CASRDRTSQINEQFF. The CDR3 DNA follows: TGTGCCAGCAGGGACCGGACTAGTCAAATCAATGAGCAGTTCTTC.

This chain links TRBV9 with TRBJ2-1; 9 bases match TRBD2. Germline V gives CDR1 SGDLS, CDR2 YYNGEE. V gave up 0 bases and J gave up 6 bases; unmatched junction bases: 4. The CDR3 runs 15 residues. The CDR3 DNA follows: TGTGCCAGCAGCGTAGGGGTAGCGGGAGTCAATGAGCAGTTCTTC. Translation gives CASSVGVAGVNEQFF.

J is TRBJ2-7 and V is TRBV19; the D is unclear. V was pared by 5 bases and J by 0 bases, with 11 bases between. CDR1 and CDR2 from the germline V gene are LNHDA and SQIVND (reference sequence). CDR3 length: 14 amino acids. Here the CDR3 reads CASSRVGSSYEQYF. The CDR3 DNA reads TGTGCCAGTAGTCGAGTCGGTAGCTCCTACGAGCAGTACTTC. Full variable domain (outside the CDR3, taken from reference TRBV19 and TRBJ2-7): DGGITQSPKYLFRKEGQNVTLSCEQNLNHDAMYWYRQDPGQGLRLIYYSQIVNDFQKGDIAEGYSVSREKKESFPLTVTSAQKNPTAFYLCASSRVGSSYEQYFGPGTRLTVT.

V and J are TRBV15 and TRBJ2-7; maybe TRBD1 (5 bases). V lost 0 bases and J 12 bases, leaving 12 bases between the germline ends. CDR1 is LNHNV, CDR2 YYDKDF, per germline (reference sequence). CDR3 length: 12 amino acids. The CDR3 loop is CATSRDVGVRYF. CDR3 DNA: TGTGCCACCAGCAGAGATGTAGGGGTGCGGTACTTC.

This clone was detected only a few times. The chain joins TRBV6-5 to TRBJ1-5, with a tentative D call TRBD1 (5 bases). Trimming pared 8 bases from V and 5 bases from J, leaving 13 bases between. CDR3 length: 13 residues. Germline CDR1 is MNHEY and CDR2 is SVGAGI. In nucleotides, the CDR3 is TGTGCCAGCGGGCATCAAGGGGATCAGCCCCAGCATTTT. Its translation: CASGHQGDQPQHF.

This chain links TRBV4-3 with TRBJ2-1; a possible D gene is TRBD2 (6 bases). V lost 2 bases, J lost 8 bases, and 19 bases lay in between. CDR1 is LGHNA and CDR2 is YSLEER in the germline V gene. CDR3 size: 16 residues. The CDR3 coding sequence is TGCGCCAGCAGCCAACAGTGGAGGGCCTATTTGGATGAGCAGTTCTTC. Its protein product is CASSQQWRAYLDEQFF.

The chain carries TRBV5-1 and TRBJ2-5; 8 bases are shared with TRBD1. The CDR3 runs 17 residues. J lost 5 bases, V lost 0 bases, and 12 bases had no gene match. Germline V gene lookup returns CDR1 SGHRS and CDR2 YFSETQ. The CDR3 loop is CASSLGQGASLGETQYF. DNA for the CDR3: TGCGCCAGCAGCTTGGGGCAGGGGGCGAGTTTGGGCGAGACCCAGTACTTC.

The chain joins TRBV7-2 to TRBJ1-2, with 8 bases identical to TRBD1. Looked up from germline, CDR1 is SGHTA and CDR2 is FQGNSA. V was pared by 5 bases and J by 5 bases, with 10 bases of the junction left unmatched. The CDR3 has 15 amino acids. As DNA, the CDR3 is TGTGCCAGCAGCCTATACAGGGACAGGCCTTATGGCTACACCTTC. Translating gives CASSLYRDRPYGYTF.

This chain connects TRBV5-1 to TRBJ2-1; maybe TRBD1 (5 bases). The CDR3 is 16 amino acids. Deletions cut 0 bases from V and 0 bases from J, with 10 bases between. Germline CDR1 and CDR2: SGHRS and YFSETQ. The CDR3 DNA reads TGCGCCAGCAGCTTGGTCGGACACAGCTCCTACAATGAGCAGTTCTTC. It is translated as CASSLVGHSSYNEQFF.